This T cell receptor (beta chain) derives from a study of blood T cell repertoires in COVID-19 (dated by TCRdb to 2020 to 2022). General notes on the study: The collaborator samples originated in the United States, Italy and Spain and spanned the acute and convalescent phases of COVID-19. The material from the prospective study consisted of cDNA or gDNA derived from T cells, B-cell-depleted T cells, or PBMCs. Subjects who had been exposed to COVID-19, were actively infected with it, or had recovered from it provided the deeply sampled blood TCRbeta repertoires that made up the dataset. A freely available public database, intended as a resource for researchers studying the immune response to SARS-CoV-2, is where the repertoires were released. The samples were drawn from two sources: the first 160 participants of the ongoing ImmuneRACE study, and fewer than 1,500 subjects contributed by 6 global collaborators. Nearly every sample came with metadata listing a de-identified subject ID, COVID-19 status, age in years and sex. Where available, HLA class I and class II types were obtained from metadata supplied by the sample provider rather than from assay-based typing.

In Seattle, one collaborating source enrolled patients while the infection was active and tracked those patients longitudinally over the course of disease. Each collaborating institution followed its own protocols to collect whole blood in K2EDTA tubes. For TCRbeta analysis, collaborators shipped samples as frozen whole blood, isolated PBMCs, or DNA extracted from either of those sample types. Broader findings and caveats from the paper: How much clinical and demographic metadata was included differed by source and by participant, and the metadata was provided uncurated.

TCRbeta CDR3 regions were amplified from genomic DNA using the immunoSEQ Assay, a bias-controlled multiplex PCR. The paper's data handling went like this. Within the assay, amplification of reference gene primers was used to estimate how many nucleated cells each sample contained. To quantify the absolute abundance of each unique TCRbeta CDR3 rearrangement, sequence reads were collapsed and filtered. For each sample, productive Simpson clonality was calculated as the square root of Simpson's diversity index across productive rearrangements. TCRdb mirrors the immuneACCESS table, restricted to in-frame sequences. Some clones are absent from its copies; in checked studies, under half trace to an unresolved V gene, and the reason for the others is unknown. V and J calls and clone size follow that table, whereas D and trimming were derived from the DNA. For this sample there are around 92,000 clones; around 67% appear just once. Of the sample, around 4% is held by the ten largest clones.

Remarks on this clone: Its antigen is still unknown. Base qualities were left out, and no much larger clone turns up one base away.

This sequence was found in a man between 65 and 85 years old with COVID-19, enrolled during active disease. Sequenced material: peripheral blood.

At the DNA level, the sequence is TGTGCCAGCACCCACGGGGACTCCTGTAGCAATCAGCCCCAGCATTTT. It specifies CASTHGDSCSNQPQHF. Recombination linked TRBV6-7 to TRBJ1-5, with TRBD1 perhaps the D gene, on 5 matching bases. TRBV6-7 is known as an ORF, though its function is uncertain. The CDR3 runs 16 amino acids, cysteine and phenylalanine included. Only the CDR3 DNA is retained, 48 bases long and in frame from the first base. Deletion took 7 bases off V and 0 bases off J, with a span of 16 bases between the germline ends.